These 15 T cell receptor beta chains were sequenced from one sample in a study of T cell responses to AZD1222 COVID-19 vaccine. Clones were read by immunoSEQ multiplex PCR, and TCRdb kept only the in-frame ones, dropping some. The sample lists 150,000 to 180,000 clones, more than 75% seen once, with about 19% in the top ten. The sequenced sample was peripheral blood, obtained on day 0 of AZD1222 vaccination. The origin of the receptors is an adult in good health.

The CDR3 DNA reads TGTGCCAGCAGTGAAGCGCTTACGTATCGGCCCCAGCATTTT. Its translation is CASSEALTYRPQHF. The V and J genes are TRBV2 and TRBJ1-5; D not resolved. This CDR3 region has 14 residues. Between the trimmed V and J ends, which lost 0 bases and 9 bases, there was a span of 12 bases. CDR1 is SNHLY and CDR2 is FYNNEI in the germline V gene.

The CDR3 nucleotides read TGTGCCAGCTGCCGGGGGCTGGGTGAAGCTTTCTTT. Its translation: CASCRGLGEAFF. V gene TRBV6-1 combines with J gene TRBJ1-1; D is perhaps TRBD1 (6 bases). The CDR3 contains 12 residues. V lost 8 bases to trimming and J lost 7 bases, with 14 bases between them. From germline, CDR1 is MNHNS and CDR2 SASEGT.

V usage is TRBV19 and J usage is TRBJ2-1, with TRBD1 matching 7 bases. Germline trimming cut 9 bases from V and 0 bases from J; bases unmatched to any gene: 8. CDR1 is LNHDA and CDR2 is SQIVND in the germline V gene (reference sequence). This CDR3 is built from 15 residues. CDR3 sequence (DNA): TGTGCCAGCACCACAGGGGCTAACTCCTACAATGAGCAGTTCTTC. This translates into CASTTGANSYNEQFF.

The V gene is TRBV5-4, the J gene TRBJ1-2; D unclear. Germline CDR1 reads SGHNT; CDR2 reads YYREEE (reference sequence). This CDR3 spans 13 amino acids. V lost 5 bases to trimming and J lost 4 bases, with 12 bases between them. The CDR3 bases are TGTGCCAGCAGGCGCGGTTCTAGCTATGGCTACACCTTC. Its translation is CASRRGSSYGYTF. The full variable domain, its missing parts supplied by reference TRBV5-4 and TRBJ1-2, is ETGVTQSPTHLIKTRGQQVTLRCSSQSGHNTVSWYQQALGQGPQFIFQYYREEENGRGNFPPRFSGLQFPNYSSELNVNALELDDSALYLCASRRGSSYGYTFGSGTRLTVV.

Here the CDR3 reads CASSLGGHEDSPLHF. The CDR3 coding sequence is TGCGCCAGCAGCTTGGGGGGTCACGAGGATTCACCCCTCCACTTT. The chain has TRBV5-1 and TRBJ1-6; D remains ambiguous. There are 15 residues in the CDR3. V lost 0 bases, J lost 8 bases, and 12 bases lay in between. CDR1 is SGHRS and CDR2 is YFSETQ in the germline V gene.

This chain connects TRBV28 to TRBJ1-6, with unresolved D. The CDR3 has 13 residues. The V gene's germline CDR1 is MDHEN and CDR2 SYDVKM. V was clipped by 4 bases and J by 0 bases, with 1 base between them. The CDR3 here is CASSSSYNSPLHF. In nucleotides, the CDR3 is TGTGCCAGCAGTTCCTCCTATAATTCACCCCTCCACTTT. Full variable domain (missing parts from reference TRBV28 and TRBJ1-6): DVKVTQSSRYLVKRTGEKVFLECVQDMDHENMFWYRQDPGLGLRLIYFSYDVKMKEKGDIPEGYSVSREKKERFSLILESASTNQTSMYLCASSSSYNSPLHFGNGTRLTVT.

In nucleotides, the CDR3 is TGTGCCACCCGGAGGAACACTGAAGCTTTCTTT. Translation: CATRRNTEAFF. This chain uses TRBV19 with TRBJ1-1, with D unclear. With 10 bases removed from V and 1 base from J, the gap between germline ends came to 7 bases. CDR1 and CDR2 (germline): LNHDA, SQIVND (reference sequence). CDR3 length: 11 amino acids.

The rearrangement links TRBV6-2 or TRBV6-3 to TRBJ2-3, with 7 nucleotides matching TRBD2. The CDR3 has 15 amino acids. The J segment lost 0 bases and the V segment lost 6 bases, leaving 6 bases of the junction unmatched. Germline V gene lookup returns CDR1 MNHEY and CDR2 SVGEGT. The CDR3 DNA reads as TGTGCCAGCAGCAGGCTAGCGGCTAGCACAGATACGCAGTATTTT. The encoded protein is CASSRLAASTDTQYF.

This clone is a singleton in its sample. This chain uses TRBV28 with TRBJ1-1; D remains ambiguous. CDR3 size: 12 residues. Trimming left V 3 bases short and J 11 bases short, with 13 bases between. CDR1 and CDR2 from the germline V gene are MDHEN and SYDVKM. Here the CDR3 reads CASSFRPAGAFF. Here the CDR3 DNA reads TGTGCCAGCAGTTTTCGCCCTGCGGGCGCTTTCTTT.

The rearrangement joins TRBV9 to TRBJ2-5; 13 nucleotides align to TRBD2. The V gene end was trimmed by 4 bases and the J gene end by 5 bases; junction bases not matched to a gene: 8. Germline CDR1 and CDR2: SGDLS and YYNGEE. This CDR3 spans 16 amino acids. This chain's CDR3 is CASSPTSGRALETQYF. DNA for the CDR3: TGTGCCAGCAGCCCAACTAGCGGGAGGGCCTTGGAGACCCAGTACTTC.

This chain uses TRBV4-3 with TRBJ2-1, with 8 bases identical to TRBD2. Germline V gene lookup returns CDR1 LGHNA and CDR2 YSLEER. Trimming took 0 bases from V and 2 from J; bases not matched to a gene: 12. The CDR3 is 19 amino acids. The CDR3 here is CASSQDISGAKLPYNEQFF. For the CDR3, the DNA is TGCGCCAGCAGCCAAGATATTAGCGGGGCCAAGTTGCCCTACAATGAGCAGTTCTTC.

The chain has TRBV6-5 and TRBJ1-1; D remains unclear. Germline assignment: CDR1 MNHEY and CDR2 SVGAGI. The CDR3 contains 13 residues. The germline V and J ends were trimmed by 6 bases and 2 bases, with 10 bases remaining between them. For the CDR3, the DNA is TGTGCCAGCAGGGACTTTCGTAACACTGAAGCTTTCTTT. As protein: CASRDFRNTEAFF.

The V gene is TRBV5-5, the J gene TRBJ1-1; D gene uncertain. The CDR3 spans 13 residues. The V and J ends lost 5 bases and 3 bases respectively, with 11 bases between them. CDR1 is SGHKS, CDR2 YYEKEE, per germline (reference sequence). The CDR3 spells CASSVTAYTEAFF. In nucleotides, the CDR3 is TGTGCCAGCAGTGTGACCGCGTACACTGAAGCTTTCTTT.

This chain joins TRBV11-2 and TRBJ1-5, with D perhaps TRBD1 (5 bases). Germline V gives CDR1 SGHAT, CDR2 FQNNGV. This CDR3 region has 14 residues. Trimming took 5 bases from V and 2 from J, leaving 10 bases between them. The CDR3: CASSRGLGNQPQHF. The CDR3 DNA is TGTGCCAGCAGCAGGGGATTGGGCAATCAGCCCCAGCATTTT.

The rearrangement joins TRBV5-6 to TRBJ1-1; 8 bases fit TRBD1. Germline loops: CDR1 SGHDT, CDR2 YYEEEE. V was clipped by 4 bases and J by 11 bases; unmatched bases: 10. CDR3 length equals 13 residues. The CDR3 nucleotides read TGTGCCAGCAGCAGGGACGGGACAGGTGTTGCTTTCTTT. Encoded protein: CASSRDGTGVAFF.